The 25 T cell receptor beta chains below all came from one sample that was sequenced in a study of identical twins. TCRdb re-derived calls from the 5' RACE reads in MiXCR, one entry per CDR3 protein. The sample has about 920,000 distinct CDR3 sequences; about 12% are singletons. The sample was also linked to a second study, of yellow fever vaccine responses in identical twins.

The specimen sequenced was PBMCs. The receptors were gathered from a young woman in good health.

The J gene is TRBJ1-6, the V gene TRBV18; no clear D. The V gene lost 6 bases and the J gene lost 7 bases, with 13 bases spanning the gap. CDR1 is KGHSH and CDR2 is LQKENI in the germline V gene. This CDR3 is 14 amino acids long. The CDR3 here is CASSRDPGNSPLHF. The CDR3 bases are TGTGCCAGCTCCCGTGACCCCGGGAATTCACCCCTCCACTTT.

This clonotype was seen more than once but under ten times. The V and J genes are TRBV12-3 or TRBV12-4 and TRBJ1-2; D ambiguous. Trimming took 3 bases from V and 6 from J, leaving 8 bases between them. The CDR3 loop spans 12 amino acids. The CDR3 sequence: CASSLGLHGYTF. The CDR3 region has the DNA TGTGCCAGCAGTTTGGGTCTCCATGGCTACACCTTC.

This clonotype turned up a few times. The J gene is TRBJ2-2, the V gene TRBV19, with TRBD2 as a possible D gene (6 bases). CDR3 length: 13 residues. Trimming stripped 4 bases from V and 4 bases from J, with 7 bases between. Germline CDR1 and CDR2: LNHDA and SQIVND (reference sequence). CDR3 residues: CASSTTSTGELFF. CDR3 in DNA: TGTGCCAGTAGTACGACTAGCACCGGGGAGCTGTTTTTT.

This clonotype was detected a few times. The chain links TRBV5-1 to TRBJ2-2; 9 bases match TRBD2. Germline V gene lookup returns CDR1 SGHRS and CDR2 YFSETQ. The CDR3 runs 19 residues. V lost 4 bases and J lost 2; bases outside the gene matches: 15. CDR3 in amino acids: CASSPDPRTSGPNTGELFF. The CDR3 DNA follows: TGCGCCAGCAGCCCCGACCCCCGTACTAGCGGGCCCAACACCGGGGAGCTGTTTTTT.

The chain recombines TRBV7-3 with TRBJ2-5; D ambiguous. The CDR3 spans 13 residues. Germline V CDR1 and CDR2: SGHTA, FQGTGA. V was shortened by 5 bases and J by 4 bases, with 11 bases between the two germline ends. The CDR3 loop reads CASSNKPGETQYF. DNA of the CDR3: TGTGCCAGCAGCAATAAACCGGGAGAGACCCAGTACTTC.

V is TRBV29-1 and J is TRBJ2-3, with 7 bases identical to TRBD2. The junction had 17 bases not matched to a gene; V was cut back by 2 bases and J by 0 bases. The germline CDR1 and CDR2 sequences are SQVTM and ANQGSEA. The CDR3 runs to 19 residues. Written as DNA, the CDR3 is TGCAGCGTTGAATTAAGTCCGTCTAGCGGAACTACTAGCACAGATACGCAGTATTTT. Its protein product is CSVELSPSSGTTSTDTQYF.

This clonotype was detected a few times. V is TRBV10-3 and J is TRBJ2-4, with D possibly TRBD1 on 6 matching bases. CDR3 size: 18 residues. Trimming removed 0 bases from V and 7 bases from J, with 22 bases in between. In germline, CDR1 is ENHRY, CDR2 SYGVKD. This CDR3 reads CAISESGYRAEHLNIQYF. In DNA form, the CDR3 reads TGTGCCATCAGTGAGTCGGGTTACAGGGCCGAACATCTTAACATTCAGTACTTC.

This sequence joins TRBV10-2 and TRBJ2-2; no definite D call. This CDR3 is 14 amino acids long. Trimming removed 6 bases at V and 7 bases at J, with 15 bases between. Germline CDR1 is WSHSY and CDR2 is SAAADI. In DNA, the CDR3 is TGCGCCAGCAGCTTCGGACGGGCAGGCGGGGAGCTGTTTTTT. Its protein is CASSFGRAGGELFF.

As to this clonotype: This sequence may be a read error, since a much larger clone differs from it by one base. The chain carries TRBV12-3 or TRBV12-4 and TRBJ2-3, with D perhaps matching TRBD2 (6 bases). V was clipped by 5 bases and J by 0 bases, with 6 bases between them. The CDR3 runs 13 residues. The CDR3, as DNA: TGTGCCAGCAGTCGGGAGAGCACAGATACGCAGTATTTT. Translated, it gives CASSRESTDTQYF.

The chain combines TRBV28 with TRBJ2-1; TRBD1 matches 9 bases. Per germline, CDR1 MDHEN and CDR2 SYDVKM. The CDR3 is made up of 14 amino acids. Trimming took 6 bases from V and 8 from J; bases not matched to a gene: 8. CDR3 DNA: TGTGCCAGCAGGGGGGGACAGGGAATTGATGAGCAGTTCTTC. Amino acids: CASRGGQGIDEQFF.

This chain joins TRBV27 and TRBJ2-4; tentative D call: TRBD2 (6 bases). V lost 7 bases and J lost 0, with 13 bases in between. Looked up from germline, CDR1 is MNHEY and CDR2 is SMNVEV (reference sequence). The CDR3 has 15 amino acids. Written as DNA, the CDR3 is TGTGCCAGCAAGATCGGGAGACTAGCCAAAAACATTCAGTACTTC. It codes for CASKIGRLAKNIQYF.

This clonotype has a count of ten or more. The genes are TRBV20-1 and TRBJ2-2; 8 bases are shared with TRBD1. V shed 0 bases and J 3 bases; nucleotides not matched to a gene: 6. The CDR3 is 16 amino acids. CDR1 DFQATT and CDR2 SNEGSKA come from the germline V gene (reference sequence). The CDR3, as DNA: TGCAGTGCTAGAGACCTGGAACAGGGGGACACCGGGGAGCTGTTTTTT. This translates into CSARDLEQGDTGELFF.

This clonotype occurred a few times. The J gene is TRBJ2-5, the V gene TRBV3-1; no clear D gene. In germline, CDR1 is LGHDT, CDR2 YNNKEL (reference sequence). Trimming pared 5 bases from V and 3 bases from J, leaving 10 bases between. The CDR3 is 13 amino acids. CDR3 sequence reads: CASSSRHEETQYF. For the CDR3, the DNA is TGTGCCAGCAGCTCAAGACACGAAGAGACCCAGTACTTC.

The chain recombines TRBV28 with TRBJ1-1, with 11 bases that match TRBD1. V dropped 10 bases and J dropped 3; count of bases not matched to a gene: 4. Germline values: CDR1 MDHEN, CDR2 SYDVKM. CDR3 length: 13 residues. The CDR3 DNA reads TGTGCCACGATGGACAGGGGGCACACTGAAGCTTTCTTT. Protein: CATMDRGHTEAFF.

This chain uses TRBV4-1 with TRBJ2-5; tentative D call: TRBD1 (6 bases). From germline, CDR1 is MGHRA and CDR2 YSYEKL. This CDR3 region has 13 residues. V was trimmed by 5 bases and J by 4 bases, leaving 11 bases between them. The CDR3 DNA reads as TGCGCCAGCAGCGCGGTGGGGGCAGAGACCCAGTACTTC. Encoded protein: CASSAVGAETQYF.

The rearrangement links TRBV11-2 to TRBJ2-3, with TRBD1 matching 11 bases. The CDR3 consists of 16 residues. V shed 5 bases, J shed 4 bases, and the junction held 8 bases outside the gene matches. Germline V lookup: CDR1 SGHAT, CDR2 FQNNGV. The CDR3 here is CASSNPDRGPSDTQYF. The CDR3 DNA follows: TGTGCCAGCAGCAACCCGGACAGGGGGCCCTCAGATACGCAGTATTTT.

This clonotype was seen at least ten times. The chain couples TRBV20-1 to TRBJ2-1; 9 nucleotides align to TRBD2. The ends lost 3 bases at V and 2 bases at J; junction bases unmatched: 8. The CDR3 is made up of 16 amino acids. The germline V gene encodes CDR1 DFQATT and CDR2 SNEGSKA (reference sequence). DNA of the CDR3: TGCAGTGCTAGCCTTCCCGCGGGAGGGGCCTACAATGAGCAGTTCTTC. It specifies CSASLPAGGAYNEQFF.

J is TRBJ2-4 and V is TRBV13, with no clear D. V dropped 3 bases and J dropped 6 bases, with 6 bases sitting between them. CDR1 PRHDT and CDR2 FYEKMQ come from the germline V gene (reference sequence). The CDR3 sequence is 12 residues long. The CDR3 nucleotides are TGTGCCAGCAGCTTGAACGGAAACATTCAGTACTTC. Its translation: CASSLNGNIQYF.

This sequence joins TRBV6-1 and TRBJ2-2; no reliable D call. CDR3 size: 14 residues. V lost 6 bases, J lost 1 base, and 9 bases lay in between. The germline V gene encodes CDR1 MNHNS and CDR2 SASEGT. As DNA, the CDR3 is TGTGCCAGCAGGACGGAGATGAACACCGGGGAGCTGTTTTTT. Translated, it gives CASRTEMNTGELFF.

About this clonotype itself: A much bigger clone sits one base away, suggesting this may be a read error. The rearrangement uses TRBV10-3 and TRBJ2-7, with D hard to call. Germline V gene data show CDR1 as ENHRY and CDR2 as SYGVKD. This CDR3 region has 15 residues. In DNA form, the CDR3 reads TGTGCCATCGGTGAGCTTCCCCGGCTGGGATACGAGCAGTACTTC. Amino acid sequence: CAIGELPRLGYEQYF.

J is TRBJ1-6 and V is TRBV20-1; TRBD1 agrees at 7 bases. The CDR3 runs 15 residues. Trimming cost V 3 bases and J 5 bases; bases outside gene matches: 7. The germline V gene encodes CDR1 DFQATT and CDR2 SNEGSKA (reference sequence). The CDR3 DNA reads as TGCAGTGCTAGCGCCTCACAGGGGAATAATTCACCCCTCCACTTT. As protein: CSASASQGNNSPLHF.

This clonotype came up many times. The rearrangement links TRBV18 to TRBJ2-2, with 7 bases identical to TRBD1. This CDR3 has 16 amino acids. Unmatched junction bases numbered 8, after V lost 3 bases and J lost 4 bases. Per germline, CDR1 KGHSH and CDR2 LQKENI. CDR3 in amino acids: CASSPPGSGGTGELFF. The CDR3 DNA sequence: TGTGCCAGCTCACCCCCTGGCTCAGGGGGCACCGGGGAGCTGTTTTTT.

This clonotype was detected many times. The chain joins TRBV12-3 or TRBV12-4 to TRBJ2-1; TRBD2 aligns across 10 bases. V lost 4 bases to trimming and J lost 5 bases; unmatched junction nucleotides: 2. The CDR3 has 14 residues. This CDR3 is CASSSGLADNEQFF. The CDR3 nucleotides are TGTGCCAGCAGTTCTGGACTAGCGGACAATGAGCAGTTCTTC.

The table lists this clonotype with a few counts. V is TRBV20-1 and J is TRBJ2-7, with a possible D match to TRBD2 (6 bases). The germline V gene has CDR1 DFQATT and CDR2 SNEGSKA (reference sequence). Trimming stripped 1 base from V and 3 bases from J, with 10 bases between. The length of the CDR3 is 13 residues. This CDR3 is CSARVRGFYEQYV. In nucleotides, the CDR3 is TGCAGTGCTAGAGTGCGGGGATTCTACGAGCAGTACGTC.

The chain employs TRBV20-1 and TRBJ2-7; D possibly corresponds to TRBD1 (5 bases). CDR3 length equals 13 residues. Germline V lookup: CDR1 DFQATT, CDR2 SNEGSKA (reference sequence). V was cut by 2 bases and J by 6 bases, with 14 bases left in between. CDR3 nucleotide sequence: TGCAGTGCTAGACCAGGGCTCGGTCCCGAGCAGTACGTC. This translates into CSARPGLGPEQYV.